One and the same sample provided the 8 T cell receptor beta chains below, sequenced in a study of cytomegalovirus exposure and HLA in healthy donors. 60 Vbeta and 13 Jbeta primers were used in PCR. The assay was immunoSEQ multiplex PCR, and TCRdb's table has in-frame clones only and misses some. The table has around 180,000 clones, roughly 80% seen once. The sequencing input was PBMCs. These TCRs come from a boy between 10 and 17 years old in good health and CMV-seronegative.

The genes are TRBV30 and TRBJ2-2; 12 bases align to TRBD2. The CDR3 is 18 amino acids. The ends lost 3 bases at V and 6 bases at J; junction bases unmatched: 14. Germline V lookup: CDR1 GTSNPN, CDR2 SVGIG (reference sequence). The CDR3 DNA reads as TGTGCCTGGAGGGACCCCCTGCTAGCGGGGGGGGTATCCGGGGAGCTGTTTTTT. It codes for CAWRDPLLAGGVSGELFF. The full variable domain, rest sourced from reference TRBV30 and TRBJ2-2, is SQTIHQWPATLVQPVGSPLSLECTVEGTSNPNLYWYRQAAGRGLQLLFYSVGIGQISSEVPQNLSASRPQDRQFILSSKKLLLSDSGFYLCAWRDPLLAGGVSGELFFGEGSRLTVL.

The gene calls are TRBV7-9 and TRBJ1-2, with a weak D call TRBD1 (6 bases). Germline CDR1 is SEHNR and CDR2 is FQNEAQ (reference sequence). Trimming removed 2 bases at V and 6 bases at J, with 13 bases between. The CDR3 runs to 14 residues. CDR3 sequence reads: CASSLISGAHGYTF. CDR3 coding DNA: TGTGCCAGCAGCTTAATATCAGGGGCGCATGGCTACACCTTC.

The V and J genes are TRBV7-2 and TRBJ1-2, with 8 bases identical to TRBD1. With V trimmed by 7 bases and J by 6 bases, 7 bases remained unmatched. This CDR3 contains 13 residues. Germline values: CDR1 SGHTA, CDR2 FQGNSA. CDR3: CASTVDRDHGYTF. For the CDR3, the DNA is TGTGCCAGCACCGTGGACAGGGACCATGGCTACACCTTC.

CDR3 DNA: TGTGCCAGCAACGATTGGGCGGGAGCTCTCCCCTACGAGCAGTACTTC. This sequence encodes CASNDWAGALPYEQYF. The chain couples TRBV6-6 to TRBJ2-7; 7 bases fit TRBD2. The CDR3 consists of 16 residues. Germline CDR1 is MNHNY and CDR2 is SVGAGI (reference sequence). V shed 7 bases, J shed 2 bases, and the junction held 14 bases outside the gene matches.

The rearrangement links TRBV28 to TRBJ1-4; 7 bases align to TRBD1. This CDR3 is built from 17 residues. Losses at the gene ends were 5 bases for V and 0 bases for J; bases not matched to a gene: 9. Looked up from germline, CDR1 is MDHEN and CDR2 is SYDVKM. CDR3 residues: CASSNRGVFATNEKLFF. CDR3 in DNA: TGTGCCAGCAGTAACAGGGGAGTCTTTGCAACTAATGAAAAACTGTTTTTT.

The chain has TRBV30 and TRBJ1-6; maybe TRBD1 (5 bases). The CDR3 covers 12 residues. The germline V and J ends were trimmed by 0 bases and 13 bases, with 10 bases remaining between them. The germline CDR1 and CDR2 sequences are GTSNPN and SVGIG (reference sequence). CDR3 protein: CAWSVVRQPLHF. CDR3 DNA sequence: TGTGCCTGGAGTGTAGTACGACAGCCCCTCCACTTT.

The rearrangement links TRBV5-1 to TRBJ2-5; TRBD2 matches at 7 bases. V lost 1 base to trimming and J lost 5 bases; unmatched junction nucleotides: 14. Germline CDR1 reads SGHRS; CDR2 reads YFSETQ. This CDR3 comprises 17 residues. The CDR3 DNA reads as TGCGCCAGCAGCTTGTGGCCCCGGGCGGGAGAGAGCGAGACCCAGTACTTC. Its protein product is CASSLWPRAGESETQYF.

With regard to this clone: At one boundary the junction diverges from the germline segment, which might be a read error. Here the CDR3 reads CSSSLAAGPLYNSPLHF. The CDR3 nucleotides read TGTTCCAGCAGCTTAGCAGCAGGGCCCCTATATAATTCACCCCTCCACTTT. The chain carries TRBV7-9 and TRBJ1-6; weak D call: TRBD1 (5 bases). The CDR3 spans 17 residues. Germline values: CDR1 SEHNR, CDR2 FQNEAQ (reference sequence).